Detailed here is one TCR beta chain. Here immunoSEQ multiplex PCR was the method, and the copy in TCRdb shows in-frame clones only, minus some. The table has approximately 170,000 clones, 89% seen once. This CDR3 has 17 amino acids. Looked up from germline, CDR1 is LGHNA and CDR2 is YNFKEQ. V shed 0 bases and J 3 bases; nucleotides not matched to a gene: 6. The source of the sample is a study of blood T cell repertoires in COVID-19. Whole-study context: Whether acute or convalescent, the COVID-19 samples came from the United States, Italy and Spain.

The specimen was PBMCs or T cells enriched from blood (not recorded which). This TCR was sampled from a woman under 30 who had recovered from COVID-19. This chain uses TRBV4-2 with TRBJ2-7; 12 bases match TRBD2. The CDR3 here is CASSQELAGGPFYEQYF. CDR3 nucleotides: TGTGCCAGCAGCCAAGAACTAGCGGGAGGACCATTCTACGAGCAGTACTTC.